This T cell receptor (beta chain) came from a study of shared clonotypes between healthy human individuals. The overall study: The plates for each donor numbered three CD4 naive, three CD4 memory, two CD8 naive and one CD8 memory.

Comment on this clone: The sample carries other DNA sequences with the same CDR3.

V dropped 0 bases and J dropped 1 base, with 9 bases sitting between them. Germline V lookup: CDR1 MNHEY, CDR2 SVGAGI. The CDR3 runs 15 residues. Some clones are missing from TCRdb's copy, which holds only in-frame ones; the method was immunoSEQ multiplex PCR. The data show about 1.4 million clones, 95% to 97% seen once. This TCR came from a man under 40 in good health. V gene TRBV6-5 combines with J gene TRBJ1-1, with D possibly matching TRBD1 (5 bases). Sequenced: naive CD4+ T cells sorted from blood. The subset denotes: CD45RA+ positively selected. The CDR3 DNA is TGTGCCAGCAGTTACTCGGGGGTTGGGAACACTGAAGCTTTCTTT. This gives the protein CASSYSGVGNTEAFF.